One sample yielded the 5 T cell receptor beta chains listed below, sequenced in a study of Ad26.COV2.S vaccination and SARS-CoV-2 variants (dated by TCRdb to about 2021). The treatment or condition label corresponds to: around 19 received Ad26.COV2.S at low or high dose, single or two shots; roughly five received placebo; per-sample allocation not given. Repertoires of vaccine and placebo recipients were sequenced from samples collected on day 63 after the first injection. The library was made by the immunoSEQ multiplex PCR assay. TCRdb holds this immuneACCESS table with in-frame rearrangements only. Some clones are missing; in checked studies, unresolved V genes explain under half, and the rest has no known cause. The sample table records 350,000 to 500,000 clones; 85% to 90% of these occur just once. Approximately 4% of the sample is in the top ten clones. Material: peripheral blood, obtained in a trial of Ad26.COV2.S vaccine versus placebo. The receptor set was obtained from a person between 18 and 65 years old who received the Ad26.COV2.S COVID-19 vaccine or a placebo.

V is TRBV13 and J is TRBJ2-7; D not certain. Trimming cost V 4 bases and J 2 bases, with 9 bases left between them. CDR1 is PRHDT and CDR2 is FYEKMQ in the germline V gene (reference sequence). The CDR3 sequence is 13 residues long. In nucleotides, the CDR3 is TGTGCCAGCAGCTCCGCAGTAACCTACGAGCAGTACTTC. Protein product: CASSSAVTYEQYF.

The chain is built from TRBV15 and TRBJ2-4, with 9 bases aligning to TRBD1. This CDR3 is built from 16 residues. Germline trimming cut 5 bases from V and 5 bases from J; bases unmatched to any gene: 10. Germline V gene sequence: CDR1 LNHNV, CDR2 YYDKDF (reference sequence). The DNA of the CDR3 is TGTGCCACCAGCGGGACAACAGGGGGCGACGAAAACATTCAGTACTTC. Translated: CATSGTTGGDENIQYF.

In DNA, the CDR3 is TGTGCCAGCAGTTCCAGGGATAATAGCAATCAGCCCCAGCATTTT. Amino acids: CASSSRDNSNQPQHF. The chain couples TRBV6-5 to TRBJ1-5; D may be TRBD1 (5 bases). Germline CDR1 is MNHEY and CDR2 is SVGAGI. This CDR3 region has 15 residues. V lost 4 bases and J 0 bases, leaving 10 bases between the germline ends.

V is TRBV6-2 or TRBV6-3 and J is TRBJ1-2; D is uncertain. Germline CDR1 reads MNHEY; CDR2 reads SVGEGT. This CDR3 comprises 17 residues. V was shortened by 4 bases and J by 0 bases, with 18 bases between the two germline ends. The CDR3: CASSFQFGLKANYGYTF. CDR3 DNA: TGTGCCAGCAGTTTTCAGTTCGGACTGAAAGCTAACTATGGCTACACCTTC.

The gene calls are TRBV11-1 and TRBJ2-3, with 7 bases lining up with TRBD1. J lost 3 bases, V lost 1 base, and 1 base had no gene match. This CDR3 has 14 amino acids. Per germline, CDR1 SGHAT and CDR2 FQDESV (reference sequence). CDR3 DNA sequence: TGTGCCAGCAGCTTAGGGGGACAGACAGATACGCAGTATTTT. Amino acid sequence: CASSLGGQTDTQYF.